The T cell receptor beta chain described here comes from a study of human T cells and chemical hapten exposure. General study findings and limits: Versus controls, expanded TCRs had significantly more large CDR3 similarity clusters.

Time point: pre-sensitization, week 0. Treatment meaning: therapeutic diphenylcyclopropenone sensitization with weekly scalp DPC. Whole blood, unfractionated, served as the material for total RNA extraction. One entry per CDR3 protein results from TCRdb running MiXCR on the RACE reads. The sample gives around 95,000 distinct CDR3 sequences, 10% to 11% of which show up once; approximately 3.3% is in the top ten. This clonotype showed up many times. The antigen is unknown. CDR1 and CDR2 from the germline V gene are GTSNPN and SVGIG (reference sequence). Trimming cost V 2 bases and J 1 base, with 11 bases left between them. CDR3 length equals 14 residues.

The receptor comes from a woman aged 60 to 75 with alopecia areata. Some clones in this sample may be carry-over from other donors' samples. The chain carries TRBV30 and TRBJ1-1, with TRBD1 as a possible D gene (5 bases). This specimen consisted of whole blood, obtained in connection with sensitization to the hapten diphenylcyclopropenone (DPC). The CDR3 sequence: CAWSKRDRNTEAFF. Written as DNA, the CDR3 is TGTGCCTGGAGTAAAAGAGACAGGAACACTGAAGCTTTCTTT.